Below are 7 T cell receptor beta chains sequenced from a single sample in a study of T cell responses to AZD1222 COVID-19 vaccine. This table comes from immunoSEQ multiplex PCR, and its TCRdb copy is limited to in-frame clones, with some not included. The table has roughly 160,000 clones, 80% to 90% seen once; the top ten hold about 6.9%. The sequences come from peripheral blood, collected on day 0 of AZD1222 vaccination. These receptors originate from an adult in good health.

A note on this clone: Mismatch with germline at one junction end may stem from a read error. The CDR3 nucleotides read TGTGCCACCAGTGATTTGTGGTGGAGGGTCTTC. This codes for CATSDLWWRVF. The chain has TRBV24-1 and TRBJ1-2, with no clear D. Germline lookup yields CDR1 KGHDR and CDR2 SFDVKD. This CDR3 contains 11 residues.

The J gene is TRBJ2-3, the V gene TRBV27, with D possibly being TRBD2 (7 bases). Trimming stripped 6 bases from V and 5 bases from J, with 18 bases between. CDR1 MNHEY and CDR2 SMNVEV come from the germline V gene (reference sequence). CDR3 size: 15 residues. The CDR3 protein is CASSPIGGPQDTQYF. DNA of the CDR3: TGTGCCAGCAGCCCCATCGGGGGGCCCCAAGATACGCAGTATTTT.

The chain carries TRBV28 and TRBJ1-5; TRBD1 matches at 7 bases. Germline V CDR1 and CDR2: MDHEN, SYDVKM. The length of the CDR3 is 17 residues. The trim removed 2 bases at V and 2 bases at J, leaving 9 bases unmatched. CDR3 DNA: TGTGCCAGCAGTTTAGTCCAGGGGGGCGATGGCAATCAGCCCCAGCATTTT. Its translation is CASSLVQGGDGNQPQHF.

The chain uses TRBV19 and TRBJ2-7, with 9 bases matching TRBD2. V lost 5 bases and J lost 0; bases outside the gene matches: 11. The CDR3 consists of 17 residues. Germline-derived CDR1 and CDR2 are LNHDA and SQIVND (reference sequence). The chain's CDR3 is CASSLAGGGARSYEQYF. CDR3 bases: TGTGCCAGTAGTCTCGCCGGCGGGGGGGCGCGCTCCTACGAGCAGTACTTC.

The CDR3 region is CASSYSFQDFGFSGHQETQYF. The CDR3 region has the DNA TGTGCCAGCAGTTACTCTTTTCAGGATTTCGGCTTCTCGGGTCACCAAGAGACCCAGTACTTC. The rearrangement uses TRBV6-2 or TRBV6-3 and TRBJ2-5; D uncertain. Germline CDR1 is MNHEY and CDR2 is SVGEGT. This CDR3 has 21 residues. The V gene lost 0 bases and the J gene lost 0 bases, with 26 bases spanning the gap.

This clone was observed a single time. This chain uses TRBV11-3 with TRBJ2-3; 11 nucleotides match TRBD2. CDR1 and CDR2 from the germline V gene are SGHNT and YENEEA. J was trimmed by 3 bases and V by 4 bases; bases with no gene match: 3. CDR3 length equals 15 residues. The DNA for the CDR3 is TGTGCCAGCAGCTCCCGGACTAGCGGGACAGATACGCAGTATTTT. It is translated as CASSSRTSGTDTQYF.

The chain is built from TRBV30 and TRBJ1-6, with no clear D. The CDR3 is 13 amino acids. V was cut by 2 bases and J by 8 bases, with 10 bases left in between. Germline V lookup: CDR1 GTSNPN, CDR2 SVGIG (reference sequence). CDR3 coding DNA: TGTGCCTGGAGTAAGGGCCGAGATTCACCCCTCCACTTT. Translation gives CAWSKGRDSPLHF.